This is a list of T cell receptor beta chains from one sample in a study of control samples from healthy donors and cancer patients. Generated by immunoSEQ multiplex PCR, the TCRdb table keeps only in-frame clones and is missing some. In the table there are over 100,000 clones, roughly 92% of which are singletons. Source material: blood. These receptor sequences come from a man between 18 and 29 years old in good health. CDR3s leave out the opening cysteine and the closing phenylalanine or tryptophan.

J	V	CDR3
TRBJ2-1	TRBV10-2	ASRTSYNEQF
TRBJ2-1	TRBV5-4	ACGAGGLPFNEQF
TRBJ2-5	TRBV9	ASSVSEETQY
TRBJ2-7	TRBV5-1	PSTPPGQGPYEQY
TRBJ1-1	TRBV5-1	ASSLAPSGTGSEAF
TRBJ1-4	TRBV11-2	ASSSAPRGRKEKLF
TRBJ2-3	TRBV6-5	ASSYSPQDTQY
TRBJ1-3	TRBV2	ASTQGYSGNTIY
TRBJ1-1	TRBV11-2	ASSLNGNAEAF
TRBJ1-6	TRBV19	ASSRSRGRRGSYNSPLH
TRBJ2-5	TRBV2	ASKEGRGETQY
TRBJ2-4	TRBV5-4	ASSSGEVAKNIQY
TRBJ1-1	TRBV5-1	ASSPQSQSENTEAF
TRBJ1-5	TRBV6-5	ASSPTGVNQPQH
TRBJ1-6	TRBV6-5	ASSMGNSPLH
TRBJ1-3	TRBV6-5	ASGGSGNTIY
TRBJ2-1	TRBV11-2	ASSLIRGRYNEQF
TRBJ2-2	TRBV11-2	ASSLGAGELF
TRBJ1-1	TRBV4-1	ASSQGRKFQGTEAF
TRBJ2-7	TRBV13	ASPRRMDAYEQY
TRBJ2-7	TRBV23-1	ASSPGTGGREQY
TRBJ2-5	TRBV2	ASSEGGWLETQY
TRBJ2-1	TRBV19	ASRGLASVDEQF
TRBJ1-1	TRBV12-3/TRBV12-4	ASSRGTGTEAF
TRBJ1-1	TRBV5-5	ASSWSGTGSIGEAF
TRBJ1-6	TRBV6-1	ASSESPDLPLH
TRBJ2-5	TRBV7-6	ASSLGNRPGHPVQETQY